This TCR beta chain comes out of a study of T cells in Graves' hyperthyroidism and ophthalmopathy (dated by TCRdb to 2018 to 2020). With regard to the full study: Peripheral blood samples were taken at initial diagnosis, before any treatment was given. TCR Vbeta CDR3 sequencing of approximately 140 peripheral blood samples (43 ophthalmopathy, 75 hyperthyroidism and about 17 progressor patients) is reported in the paper. Prospective prediction of ophthalmopathy was tested in an independent validation cohort consisting of roughly 19 hyperthyroidism patients and some 15 patients who later progressed to ophthalmopathy. For training and testing, the approximately 92 patients in the discovery cohort were randomly divided in a 7:3 ratio. After blood sampling, hyperthyroidism patients were treated with methimazole at a starting dose of 30 mg daily, and ophthalmopathy patients were treated with high-dose intravenous methylprednisolone. To identify distinguishing TCR V-J signatures, a discovery cohort of about 100 patients was used, comprising 43 with Graves' ophthalmopathy and 55 to 65 with stable Graves' hyperthyroidism. The study also compared thyroid tissue and blood T-cell repertoires from more than five Graves' hyperthyroidism patients. General findings and caveats noted by the study authors: No statistical method was used to set the sample size in advance, and investigators knew the group allocation. Blood samples also contained most of the expanded thyroid clonotypes (frequency above 0.001), which suggests that blood repertoires may reflect thyroid immune responses. In validation, the model predicted progression to ophthalmopathy a median of 6.5 months before onset, with roughly 68% sensitivity and 72.22% specificity. Ophthalmopathy was separated from stable hyperthyroidism by a 13 V-J signature model, with 85% to 90% sensitivity and just over 81% specificity obtained in cross-validation and 80%/75% obtained in testing.

A remark on this clonotype: It lacks a known antigen. The record has no base qualities; no much larger clone is one base away.

The hyperthyroidism patients were between 18 and 65 years old and newly diagnosed, with a disease duration of less than 2 months. Patients with uncontrolled infections, other autoimmune diseases, pregnancy or lactation were excluded. Diagnoses were based on clinical symptoms, serum thyroxine and TRAb, thyroid ultrasound and orbital computed tomography. Blood from progressor patients was drawn when they were first diagnosed with hyperthyroidism, before any ophthalmopathy symptoms appeared. PBMCs were separated from roughly 9.3 ml of fresh peripheral blood using Ficoll-Paque density gradient centrifugation. Progressor patients were initially diagnosed with Graves' hyperthyroidism and developed ophthalmopathy during follow-up. Total RNA was extracted with Trizol reagent, and quality was checked on an Agilent 2100 Bioanalyzer. Ends trimmed: V by 3 bases, J by 4 bases; bases unmatched to a gene: 5. Taken from cysteine to phenylalanine, the CDR3 has 15 residues. Only CDR3 DNA is held: 45 bases, read in frame from base 1. CDR1 and CDR2 (SGHVS, FQNEAQ) derive from the germline V gene.

The TCR beta CDR3 regions were amplified from RNA transcripts. For the first round of RT-PCR on the TCR CDR3, the HTBI primer set was used together with the Qiagen OneStep RT-PCR kit. Libraries were constructed in a second round of multiplex PCR, after which size selection and purification were performed. Sequencing of the libraries was done on an Illumina HiSeq2000 using paired-end 100 bp reads. The authors' analysis ran thus. SOAPnuke was used to process the raw data, removing reads that contained adapters or uncalled bases, had a mean Phred below 15, or lacked an exact match to the constant primer or identifier. COPE v1.2.5 was used to merge high-quality paired reads, and clonotypes were defined as unique nucleotide sequences. Clonotypes were aligned to IMGT TRBV, TRBD and TRBJ reference segments using MiTCR v1.1. Only V-J combinations with frequency above 0.0001, covering about 99% of repertoires, were analysed. The TCS score was defined as F50 (clonal expansion) divided by E x V (chaos), with BLOSUM62-based TCRdist calculated between CDR3 peptides within each V-J. Welch's t-statistics and random forest reduced around 550 V-J features to about 13, which were used in a naive Bayes classifier (R e1071). The public reads were reanalyzed by TCRdb: fastp trimming at Q25, MiXCR alignment, in-frame beta chains only. Rows merge per CDR3 protein into single entries with the most common DNA and genes. In this record, the V and J calls reflect TCRdb's handling and not the investigators' own analysis. The sample profile shows around 700,000 distinct CDR3 sequences; roughly 20% of them were found once. The ten biggest clones cover over 15% of the sample.

The chain was built from TRBV7-8 and TRBJ2-1; 8 bases in between match TRBD2. The receptor comes from a woman in her fifties or sixties with Graves' hyperthyroidism that later progressed to Graves' ophthalmopathy. The sample taken for sequencing was blood. The nucleotide sequence reads TGTGCCAGCAGCTTTGGGAGCGGGGGATACAATGAGCAGTTCTTC. This encodes CASSFGSGGYNEQFF.